The entry that follows covers one T cell receptor beta chain sequence. What antigen it recognizes has not been identified. The data were obtained in a study of monozygotic twins with inflammatory bowel disease (dated by TCRdb to about 2019). The study in broad terms: In total, some 30 monozygotic twin pairs made up the full study: 19 Danish pairs, all IBD-discordant, plus nine German pairs, of which four were IBD-concordant and five were IBD-discordant. The search for disease-associated traits relied mainly on comparing, within discordant pairs, IBD patients with their genetically identical healthy co-twins. Each individual had, on average, about 151 000 unique TCRalpha sequences and 181 000 unique TCRbeta sequences available for analysis. Paper-wide results and their limitations: Distinction between different T cell subtypes could not be achieved in the analysis. Compared with healthy twins, IBD patients had fewer clonotypes in common with other individuals, a difference most pronounced in patients showing signs of disease activity. No difference in repertoire similarity was observed between concordant and discordant twins, possibly owing to limited statistical power. No single strong signal or clonotype linked to IBD turned up in the results, so the idea that one exists was not supported. Because patients were on differing immunosuppressive treatments, the repertoires may have picked up extra background noise and inter-individual variability. A decrease in TCRbeta repertoire diversity, as measured by inverse Simpson index, was observed in IBD patients compared with their healthy co-twins.

Libraries were constructed by 5' RACE. Each TCR library was prepared from about 4,000 ng of total RNA. For each sample, cDNA synthesis was carried out in eight separate reactions using SMARTScribe reverse transcriptase. During cDNA synthesis, unique molecular identifiers containing a 6-nucleotide sample barcode were introduced by template switching. TCRalpha and TCRbeta cDNA was amplified in two nested PCRs of about 17 and 10 cycles, and bead purification was carried out after each PCR. Before amplification, cDNA was treated with uracil DNA-glycosylase and purified using the QIAquick PCR purification kit. The second PCR added Illumina TruSeq-compatible adapters along with sample-specific barcodes. TapeStation and Qubit were used to check library quality and concentration, and roughly 5.5 ng of each library was pooled. Pooled libraries were sequenced on an Illumina HiSeq2500 single-index Rapid Run with 2 x 100 bp reads and custom sequencing primers. From the authors' description of their analysis: MiGEC version 1.2.6 was used for UMI-based consensus assembly, which corrected PCR and sequencing errors. MiXCR version 2.1.1 was used to carry out V(D)J alignment, clonotype assembly and CDR3 extraction. To normalise gene usage, clonotype sharing and MAIT/NKT TCR abundance, the analysis used the top 1000, 10 000 and 20 000 clonotypes per sample. After downsampling to 27 000 UMIs, diversity was calculated as the inverse Simpson index using the vegan R package. Statistical testing used paired Mann-Whitney U tests on the discordant twin pairs and applied Benjamini-Hochberg correction for multiple testing. Following TCRdb reprocessing, every CDR3 protein sequence forms one entry, and DNA is not provided. The V and J calls come from TCRdb's annotation, not from the publication. The sample table gives about 380,000 distinct CDR3 sequences. The ten biggest clones cover 2.5% to 3% of the sample.

From each donor, a roughly 2.7 ml peripheral blood sample was drawn into PAXgene tubes and stored at -80 degrees C. Without T cell sorting, total RNA was isolated from whole blood using the PAXgene blood miRNA kit on an automated QIAcube. Peripheral blood from monozygotic twin pairs concordant or discordant for inflammatory bowel disease was subjected to deep TCRalpha and TCRbeta repertoire profiling with unique molecular barcoding. Smoking habits were recorded for all twin pairs, and individuals were classified as current, former or never smokers. From cysteine to phenylalanine, the CDR3 is 16 amino acids long. The coding DNA is unavailable. As encoded in the germline V gene, CDR1 is SGHTA while CDR2 is FQGNSA.

This TCR was sampled from a human donor with ulcerative colitis or Crohn's disease, or a healthy co-twin of an affected twin (not recorded which). In this chain, TRBV7-2 is recombined with TRBJ2-7; TCRdb returns TRBD1, unconfirmable since there is no DNA. The source material was blood. The CDR3 sequence is CASSPSTGPGSYEQYF.